These T cell receptor beta chains were read from a single sample in a study of shared clonotypes between healthy human individuals. The data were produced by immunoSEQ multiplex PCR, yet TCRdb's version contains in-frame clones alone and is incomplete. Of around 2,000,000 clones detected, approximately 94% appear once; the ten largest clones hold 1.2%. Sequencing was carried out using naive CD8+ T cells sorted from blood. All receptors come from a young man in good health. The CDR3 runs from the conserved cysteine through the conserved F or W. The order of the fields is V gene, clone size, J gene, D gene, CDR3 DNA, CDR3 protein. A D gene is named only where the DNA matches it firmly. Not all rows give a size; the values are once, few, many and, for expanded clones, a class.

>TRBV2|NA|TRBJ2-7|TRBD2
TGTGCCAGCCTGCAGTCGGGACTAGCGGGCCAGGCCTACGAGCAGTACTTC
CASLQSGLAGQAYEQYF
>TRBV7-9|NA|TRBJ2-5|NA
TGTGCCAGCAGCTTAGACTCCGTGGCCCAGTACTTC
CASSLDSVAQYF
>TRBV19|NA|TRBJ1-2|NA
TGTGCCAGTAGTATATCGGGCGCCGACAACTATGGCTACACCTTC
CASSISGADNYGYTF
>TRBV5-4|NA|TRBJ2-7|TRBD1
TGTGCCAGCAGCTTGGTCGGACAGGGCAACGAGCAGTACTTC
CASSLVGQGNEQYF
>TRBV14|NA|TRBJ1-2|NA
TGTGCCAGCAGCCAAGAGACAGGCTCTTATGGCTACACCTTC
CASSQETGSYGYTF
>TRBV30|NA|TRBJ2-7|NA
TGTGCCTGGAGTTCAGGATCGGGCTCCTACGAGCAGTACTTC
CAWSSGSGSYEQYF
>TRBV7-9|NA|TRBJ2-7|TRBD2
TGTGCCAGCAGCTGGAGCGGCGAGCGGGGGGGCTCCTACGAGCAGTACTTC
CASSWSGERGGSYEQYF
>TRBV27|NA|TRBJ1-1|NA
TGTGCCAGCAGTTTACAAGGGGGAAATGAAGCTTTCTTT
CASSLQGGNEAFF
>TRBV7-2|NA|TRBJ2-7|NA
TGTGCCAGCAGCTCTGAGTTAACCTACGAGCAGTACTTC
CASSSELTYEQYF
>TRBV27|NA|TRBJ2-2|NA
TGTGCCAGCAGCTGGGGGACCTACACCGGGGAGCTGTTTTTT
CASSWGTYTGELFF
>TRBV5-8|once|TRBJ1-5|TRBD1
TGTGCCAGCAGCTTGAATCTACCCGACAGGGGACATAGCAATCAGCCCCAGCATTTT
CASSLNLPDRGHSNQPQHF
>TRBV9|NA|TRBJ2-7|NA
TGTGCCAGCAGCGAGCCAAAGATCCTGTGCTACGAGCAGTACTTC
CASSEPKILCYEQYF
>TRBV5-6|NA|TRBJ2-7|NA
TGTGCCAGCAGCTCTTTCTTCCCGGTAAACGAGCAGTACTTC
CASSSFFPVNEQYF
>TRBV4-3|NA|TRBJ2-5|NA
TGCGCCAGCAGCCAGGCCTGGAAGACCCAGTACTTC
CASSQAWKTQYF
>TRBV7-9|NA|TRBJ2-5|TRBD2
TGTGCCAGCAGCTTAGCACTAGCGGGACCACGGGAGACCCAGTACTTC
CASSLALAGPRETQYF
>TRBV27|NA|TRBJ1-2|NA
TGTGCCAGCAGTTTACAAGGGAACTATGGCTACACCTTC
CASSLQGNYGYTF
>TRBV10-2|few|TRBJ2-7|TRBD2
TGCGCCAGCAGTGGGGGAGTGACGGCGGGAGACGACGAGCAGTACTTC
CASSGGVTAGDDEQYF
>TRBV10-2|NA|TRBJ2-5|NA
TGCGCCAGCAGTGAGTCGCTGGGGGCCCAAGAGACCCAGTACTTC
CASSESLGAQETQYF
>TRBV6-5|NA|TRBJ2-7|NA
TGTGCCAGCAGTTCAGGGACCGGCTGGAGCTCCTACGAGCAGTACTTC
CASSSGTGWSSYEQYF
>TRBV5-8|NA|TRBJ2-7|TRBD1
TGTGCCAGCAGCAGTACAGGGGGGACCTACGAGCAGTACTTC
CASSSTGGTYEQYF
>TRBV27|NA|TRBJ1-1|NA
TGTGCCAGCAGTTTATCGGGGGCGACCATGAACACTGAAGCTTTCTTT
CASSLSGATMNTEAFF
>TRBV7-9|few|TRBJ1-2|NA
TGTGCCAGCAGCTTATTTGGGACTAACTATGGCTACACCTTC
CASSLFGTNYGYTF
>TRBV11-2|once|TRBJ2-3|NA
TGTGCCAGCAGCGAGGTAGGGGGTGGCACAGATACGCAGTATTTT
CASSEVGGGTDTQYF